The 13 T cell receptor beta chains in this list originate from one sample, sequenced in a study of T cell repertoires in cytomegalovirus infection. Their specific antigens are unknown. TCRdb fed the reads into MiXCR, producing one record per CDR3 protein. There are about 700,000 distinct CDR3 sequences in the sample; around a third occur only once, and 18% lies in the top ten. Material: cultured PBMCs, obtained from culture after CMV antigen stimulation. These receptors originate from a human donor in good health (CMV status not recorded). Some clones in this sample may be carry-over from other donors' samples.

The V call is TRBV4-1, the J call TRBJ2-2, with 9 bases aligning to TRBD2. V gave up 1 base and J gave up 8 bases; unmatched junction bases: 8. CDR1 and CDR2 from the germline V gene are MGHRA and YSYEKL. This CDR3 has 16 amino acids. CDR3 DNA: TGCGCCAGCAGCCAAGGAGGGCTAGCGGGAAGGGGGGAGCTGTTTTTT. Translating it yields CASSQGGLAGRGELFF.

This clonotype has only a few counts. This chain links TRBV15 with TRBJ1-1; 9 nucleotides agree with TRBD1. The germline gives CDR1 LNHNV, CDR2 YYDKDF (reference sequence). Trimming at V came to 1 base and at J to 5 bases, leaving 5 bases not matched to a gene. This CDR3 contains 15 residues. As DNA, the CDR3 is TGTGCCACCAGCAGAGTCGGGACAGGGAAAACTGAAGCTTTCTTT. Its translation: CATSRVGTGKTEAFF.

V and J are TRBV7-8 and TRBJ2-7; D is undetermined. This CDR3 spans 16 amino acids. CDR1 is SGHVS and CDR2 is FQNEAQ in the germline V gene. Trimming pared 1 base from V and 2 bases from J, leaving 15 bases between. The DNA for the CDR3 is TGTGCCAGCAGCTTAGGCCGCCTGAGATTGACCTACGAGCAGTACTTC. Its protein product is CASSLGRLRLTYEQYF.

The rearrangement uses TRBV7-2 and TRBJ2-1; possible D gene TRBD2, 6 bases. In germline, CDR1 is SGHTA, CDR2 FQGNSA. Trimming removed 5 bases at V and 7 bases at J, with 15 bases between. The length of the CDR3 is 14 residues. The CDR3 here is CASSQSLARNEQFF. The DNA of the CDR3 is TGTGCCAGCAGCCAGAGCCTAGCGAGGAATGAGCAGTTCTTC.

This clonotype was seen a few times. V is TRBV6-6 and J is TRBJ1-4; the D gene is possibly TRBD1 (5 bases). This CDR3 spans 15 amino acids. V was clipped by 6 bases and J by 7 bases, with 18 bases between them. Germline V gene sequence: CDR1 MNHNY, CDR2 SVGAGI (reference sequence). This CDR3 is CASSTQGGGGEKLFF. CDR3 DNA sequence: TGTGCCAGCAGCACTCAGGGAGGCGGGGGTGAAAAACTGTTTTTT.

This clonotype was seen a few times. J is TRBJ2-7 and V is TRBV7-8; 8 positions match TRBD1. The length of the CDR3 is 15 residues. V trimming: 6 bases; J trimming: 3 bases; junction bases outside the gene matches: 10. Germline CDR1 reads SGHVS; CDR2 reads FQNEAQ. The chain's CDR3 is CASRRSAGGIYEQYF. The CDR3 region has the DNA TGTGCCAGCAGGCGCTCGGCAGGGGGCATCTACGAGCAGTACTTC. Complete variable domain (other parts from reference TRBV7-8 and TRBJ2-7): GAGVSQSPRYKVAKRGQDVALRCDPISGHVSLFWYQQALGQGPEFLTYFQNEAQLDKSGLPSDRFFAERPEGSVSTLKIQRTQQEDSAVYLCASRRSAGGIYEQYFGPGTRLTVT.

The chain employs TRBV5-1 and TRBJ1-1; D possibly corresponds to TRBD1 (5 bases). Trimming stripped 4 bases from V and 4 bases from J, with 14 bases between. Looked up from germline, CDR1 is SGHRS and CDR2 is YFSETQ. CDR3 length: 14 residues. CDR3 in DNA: TGCGCCAGCAGCCCGGGGGTGTCTCGCACTGAAGCTTTCTTT. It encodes CASSPGVSRTEAFF.

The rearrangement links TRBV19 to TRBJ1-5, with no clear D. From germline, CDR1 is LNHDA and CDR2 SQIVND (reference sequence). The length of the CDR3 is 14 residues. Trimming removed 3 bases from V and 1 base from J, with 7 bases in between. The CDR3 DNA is TGTGCCAGTAGTATTGGGTCCAGCAATCAGCCCCAGCATTTT. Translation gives CASSIGSSNQPQHF.

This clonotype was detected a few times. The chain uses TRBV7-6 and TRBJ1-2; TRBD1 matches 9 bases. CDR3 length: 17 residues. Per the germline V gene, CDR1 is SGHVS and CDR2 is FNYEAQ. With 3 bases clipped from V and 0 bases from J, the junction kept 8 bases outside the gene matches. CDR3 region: CASSLRTGVPPNYGYTF. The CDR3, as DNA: TGTGCCAGCAGCTTGAGGACAGGGGTGCCTCCTAACTATGGCTACACCTTC.

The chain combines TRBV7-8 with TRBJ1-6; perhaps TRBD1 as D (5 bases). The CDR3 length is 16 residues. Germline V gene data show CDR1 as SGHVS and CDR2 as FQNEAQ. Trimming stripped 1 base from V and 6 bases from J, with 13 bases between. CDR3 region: CASSLVGTDLNSPLHF. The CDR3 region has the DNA TGTGCCAGCAGCTTAGTAGGGACTGACCTTAATTCACCCCTCCACTTT.

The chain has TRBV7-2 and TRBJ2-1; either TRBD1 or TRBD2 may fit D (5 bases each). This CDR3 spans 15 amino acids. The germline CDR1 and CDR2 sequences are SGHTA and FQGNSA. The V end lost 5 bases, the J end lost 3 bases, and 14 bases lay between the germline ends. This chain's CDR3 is CASSRGRGLYNEQFF. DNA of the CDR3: TGTGCCAGCAGCCGCGGCCGGGGCCTCTACAATGAGCAGTTCTTC.

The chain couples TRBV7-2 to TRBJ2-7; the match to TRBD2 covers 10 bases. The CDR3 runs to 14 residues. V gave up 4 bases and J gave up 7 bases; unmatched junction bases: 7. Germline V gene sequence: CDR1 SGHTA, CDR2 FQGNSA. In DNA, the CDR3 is TGTGCCAGCAGCTCGAGCGGGGGGGTAATGGAGCAGTACTTC. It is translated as CASSSSGGVMEQYF. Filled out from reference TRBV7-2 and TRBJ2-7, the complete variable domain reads GAGVSQSPSNKVTEKGKDVELRCDPISGHTALYWYRQSLGQGLEFLIYFQGNSAPDKSGLPSDRFSAERTGGSVSTLTIQRTQQEDSAVYLCASSSSGGVMEQYFGPGTRLTVT.

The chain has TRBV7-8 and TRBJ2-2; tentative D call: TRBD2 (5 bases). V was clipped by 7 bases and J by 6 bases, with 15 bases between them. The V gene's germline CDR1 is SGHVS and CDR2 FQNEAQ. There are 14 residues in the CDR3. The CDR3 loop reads CASTKVGVSGELFF. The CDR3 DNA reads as TGTGCCAGCACCAAAGTCGGGGTTTCCGGGGAGCTGTTTTTT.